Sequencing of this TCR beta chain was carried out in a study of post-analysis software for immune sequencing data. Regarding the study as a whole: A handful of TRBV segments (TRBV5-6, TRBV5-1 and TRBV20-1 among them) occurred more frequently in patients than in controls.

Tagging with unique molecular identifiers was a feature of the TCR beta cDNA libraries. TCRdb re-analysed the PCR reads in MiXCR, keeping a single row per CDR3 protein. This sample has 700,000 to 900,000 distinct CDR3 sequences, with around 46% found just once. Germline lookup yields CDR1 SGHDT and CDR2 YYEEEE. This CDR3 contains 16 residues. Trimming removed 3 bases from V and 3 bases from J; junction bases left unmatched: 9. The table lists this clonotype with a few counts. Its specificity is unknown. This chain uses TRBV5-6 with TRBJ2-3; 8 bases align to TRBD2. Material for sequencing was blood. This clonotype was obtained from a girl aged 5-17 years with multiple sclerosis. The CDR3 DNA is TGTGCCAGCAGCTCAACCGGGACTAGTCGGACAGATACGCAGTATTTT. Residues: CASSSTGTSRTDTQYF.